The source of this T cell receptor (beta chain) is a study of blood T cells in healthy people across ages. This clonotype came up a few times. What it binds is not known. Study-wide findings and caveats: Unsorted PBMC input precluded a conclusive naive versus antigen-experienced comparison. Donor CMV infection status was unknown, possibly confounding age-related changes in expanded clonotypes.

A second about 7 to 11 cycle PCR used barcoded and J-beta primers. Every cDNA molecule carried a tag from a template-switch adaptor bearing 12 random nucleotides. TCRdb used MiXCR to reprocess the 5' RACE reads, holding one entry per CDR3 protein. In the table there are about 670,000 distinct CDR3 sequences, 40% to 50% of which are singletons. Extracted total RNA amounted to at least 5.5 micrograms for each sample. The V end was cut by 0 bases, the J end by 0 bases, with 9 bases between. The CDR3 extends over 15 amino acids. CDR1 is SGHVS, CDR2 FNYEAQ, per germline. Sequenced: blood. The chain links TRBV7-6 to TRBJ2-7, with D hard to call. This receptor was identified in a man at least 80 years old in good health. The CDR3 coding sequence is TGTGCCAGCAGCTTAGCGCTGGGTCCCTCCTACGAGCAGTACTTC. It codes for CASSLALGPSYEQYF. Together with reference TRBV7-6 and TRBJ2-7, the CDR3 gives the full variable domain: GAGVSQSPRYKVTKRGQDVALRCDPISGHVSLYWYRQALGQGPEFLTYFNYEAQQDKSGLPNDRFSAERPEGSISTLTIQRTEQRDSAMYRCASSLALGPSYEQYFGPGTRLTVT.